These T cell receptor beta chains were read from a single sample in a study of T cells after yellow fever vaccination. A single record per CDR3 protein comes from TCRdb applying MiXCR to the 5' RACE reads. Of hundreds of thousands of distinct CDR3 sequences listed, about 12% are singletons. This specimen was PBMCs, taken on the day of the yellow fever booster vaccination. The receptors here all came from a man between 25 and 39 years old who received the YFV17D yellow fever vaccine. Both conserved end residues are part of each CDR3. The D gene is left open where the match is weak. Clone size is shown for a subset of rows, as once, few, many or a class of expanded clone.

d_call: .
v_call: TRBV7-2
j_call: TRBJ1-1
clone_size: few
cdr3_aa: CASSLVSVGTEAFF
cdr3_nt: TGTGCCAGCAGCTTAGTGTCGGTGGGTACTGAAGCTTTCTTT

d_call: .
v_call: TRBV18
j_call: TRBJ2-1
clone_size: .
cdr3_aa: CASSPFLSSYNEQFF
cdr3_nt: TGTGCCAGCTCACCATTTTTGAGCTCCTACAATGAGCAGTTCTTC

d_call: .
v_call: TRBV12-5
j_call: TRBJ1-3
clone_size: many
cdr3_aa: CASGSGNTIYF
cdr3_nt: TGTGCTAGTGGATCGGGAAACACCATATATTTT

d_call: TRBD1
v_call: TRBV15
j_call: TRBJ2-1
clone_size: few
cdr3_aa: CATSSGQGNEQFF
cdr3_nt: TGTGCCACCAGCAGTGGACAGGGGAATGAGCAGTTCTTC

d_call: .
v_call: TRBV10-3
j_call: TRBJ2-7
clone_size: .
cdr3_aa: CAISESGGPTYEQYF
cdr3_nt: TGTGCCATCAGTGAGTCTGGCGGACCTACCTACGAGCAGTACTTC

d_call: TRBD1
v_call: TRBV25-1
j_call: TRBJ2-7
clone_size: few
cdr3_aa: CASSHRDRFSYEQYF
cdr3_nt: TGTGCCAGCAGCCACCGGGACAGATTCTCCTACGAGCAGTACTTC

d_call: TRBD2
v_call: TRBV4-3
j_call: TRBJ2-1
clone_size: .
cdr3_aa: CASSQVTSGSFNNEQFF
cdr3_nt: TGCGCCAGCAGCCAAGTGACTAGCGGGAGCTTCAACAATGAGCAGTTCTTC

d_call: .
v_call: TRBV5-6
j_call: TRBJ1-4
clone_size: few
cdr3_aa: CASSFSGINEKLFF
cdr3_nt: TGTGCCAGCAGCTTTTCCGGAATTAATGAAAAACTGTTTTTT

d_call: TRBD1
v_call: TRBV4-3
j_call: TRBJ2-1
clone_size: few
cdr3_aa: CASSRSGTGSNEQFF
cdr3_nt: TGCGCCAGCAGCCGCAGCGGGACAGGGTCCAATGAGCAGTTCTTC

d_call: .
v_call: TRBV6-1
j_call: TRBJ2-4
clone_size: few
cdr3_aa: CASRAGGGGAKNIQYF
cdr3_nt: TGTGCCAGCAGAGCAGGGGGCGGGGGGGCCAAAAACATTCAGTACTTC

d_call: .
v_call: TRBV5-1
j_call: TRBJ2-1
clone_size: many
cdr3_aa: CASGGGSSYNEQFF
cdr3_nt: TGCGCCAGCGGCGGGGGCAGCTCCTACAATGAGCAGTTCTTC

d_call: .
v_call: TRBV5-1
j_call: TRBJ2-3
clone_size: .
cdr3_aa: CASSLGTTVGDTQYF
cdr3_nt: TGCGCCAGCAGCTTGGGGACAACGGTTGGGGATACGCAGTATTTT

d_call: TRBD2
v_call: TRBV30
j_call: TRBJ2-1
clone_size: .
cdr3_aa: CAWGGWATSGRHNEQFF
cdr3_nt: TGTGCCTGGGGGGGATGGGCGACTAGCGGGAGACACAATGAGCAGTTCTTC

d_call: .
v_call: TRBV7-2
j_call: TRBJ1-4
clone_size: .
cdr3_aa: CASSKAGAGDNEKLFF
cdr3_nt: TGTGCCAGCAGCAAGGCGGGTGCGGGGGATAATGAAAAACTGTTTTTT

d_call: TRBD1
v_call: TRBV5-1
j_call: TRBJ2-1
clone_size: few
cdr3_aa: CASSLGRGQGNEQFF
cdr3_nt: TGCGCCAGCAGCTTGGGAAGGGGGCAGGGCAATGAGCAGTTCTTC

d_call: TRBD2
v_call: TRBV11-2
j_call: TRBJ2-1
clone_size: few
cdr3_aa: CASSLEPGLAGGMSYNEQFF
cdr3_nt: TGTGCCAGCAGCTTAGAACCGGGACTAGCGGGAGGGATGTCCTACAATGAGCAGTTCTTC

d_call: TRBD1
v_call: TRBV24-1
j_call: TRBJ2-1
clone_size: .
cdr3_aa: CATSSTGTGLHEQFF
cdr3_nt: TGTGCCACCAGTTCCACCGGGACAGGGTTGCATGAGCAGTTCTTC

d_call: TRBD1
v_call: TRBV27
j_call: TRBJ1-2
clone_size: many
cdr3_aa: CASSTRQGHGYTF
cdr3_nt: TGTGCCAGCAGTACTCGACAGGGCCATGGCTACACCTTC

d_call: .
v_call: TRBV7-9
j_call: TRBJ2-5
clone_size: few
cdr3_aa: CASSLDVQETQYF
cdr3_nt: TGTGCCAGCAGCTTAGATGTCCAAGAGACCCAGTACTTC

d_call: TRBD1
v_call: TRBV16
j_call: TRBJ2-1
clone_size: few
cdr3_aa: CASSSRTGFSEQFF
cdr3_nt: TGTGCCAGCAGCTCCCGGACAGGGTTTAGTGAGCAGTTCTTC

d_call: .
v_call: TRBV5-1
j_call: TRBJ2-5
clone_size: many
cdr3_aa: CASSHPGSRETQYF
cdr3_nt: TGCGCCAGCAGCCACCCCGGCTCCCGGGAGACCCAGTACTTC

d_call: TRBD2
v_call: TRBV20-1
j_call: TRBJ2-1
clone_size: .
cdr3_aa: CSARGGGRAYGEQFF
cdr3_nt: TGCAGTGCTAGAGGAGGCGGGAGGGCCTATGGTGAGCAGTTCTTC

d_call: TRBD1
v_call: TRBV12-3/TRBV12-4
j_call: TRBJ2-4
clone_size: few
cdr3_aa: CASRERRQGIQYF
cdr3_nt: TGTGCCAGCAGGGAGCGGAGACAGGGGATTCAGTACTTC

d_call: .
v_call: TRBV7-2
j_call: TRBJ2-7
clone_size: .
cdr3_aa: CASSLAENYEQYF
cdr3_nt: TGTGCCAGCAGCTTAGCGGAAAACTACGAGCAGTACTTC

d_call: .
v_call: TRBV6-5
j_call: TRBJ2-1
clone_size: many
cdr3_aa: CASSYTTMIGVLNNEQFF
cdr3_nt: TGTGCCAGCAGTTACACCACCATGATCGGTGTCCTAAACAATGAGCAGTTCTTC

d_call: .
v_call: TRBV30
j_call: TRBJ2-2
clone_size: few
cdr3_aa: CAWRGQNTGELFF
cdr3_nt: TGTGCCTGGAGAGGACAGAACACCGGGGAGCTGTTTTTT

d_call: .
v_call: TRBV5-4
j_call: TRBJ2-5
clone_size: few
cdr3_aa: CASSLPSRYQETQYF
cdr3_nt: TGTGCCAGCAGCTTGCCTAGCCGGTACCAAGAGACCCAGTACTTC

d_call: .
v_call: TRBV19
j_call: TRBJ2-1
clone_size: few
cdr3_aa: CATRPLGLPYNEQFF
cdr3_nt: TGTGCCACCCGGCCTCTGGGGTTACCCTACAATGAGCAGTTCTTC

d_call: .
v_call: TRBV9
j_call: TRBJ1-1
clone_size: .
cdr3_aa: CASSPAVPPLAEAFF
cdr3_nt: TGTGCCAGCAGCCCAGCGGTACCTCCCTTGGCTGAAGCTTTCTTT

d_call: .
v_call: TRBV3-1
j_call: TRBJ2-7
clone_size: .
cdr3_aa: CASSQDKGTQYF
cdr3_nt: TGTGCCAGCAGCCAAGATAAGGGGACTCAGTACTTC

d_call: TRBD2
v_call: TRBV7-9
j_call: TRBJ2-1
clone_size: .
cdr3_aa: CASSPEASGDYNEQFF
cdr3_nt: TGTGCCAGCAGCCCAGAAGCTAGCGGTGACTACAATGAGCAGTTCTTC

d_call: TRBD1
v_call: TRBV6-5
j_call: TRBJ2-7
clone_size: .
cdr3_aa: CASSYSLAGGVPEQYF
cdr3_nt: TGTGCCAGCAGTTACTCTCTGGCAGGGGGCGTCCCCGAGCAGTACTTC

d_call: .
v_call: TRBV4-2
j_call: TRBJ1-3
clone_size: many
cdr3_aa: CASSQERNSKTSGNTIYF
cdr3_nt: TGTGCCAGCAGCCAAGAGAGAAACAGCAAGACCTCTGGAAACACCATATATTTT

d_call: .
v_call: TRBV28
j_call: TRBJ2-1
clone_size: .
cdr3_aa: CASSLNNGDEQFF
cdr3_nt: TGTGCCAGCAGTTTGAATAACGGGGATGAGCAGTTCTTC

d_call: TRBD2
v_call: TRBV7-2
j_call: TRBJ2-2
clone_size: .
cdr3_aa: CASSPARLAGIGELFF
cdr3_nt: TGTGCCAGCAGCCCTGCGAGGCTAGCGGGAATCGGGGAGCTGTTTTTT

d_call: .
v_call: TRBV7-8
j_call: TRBJ2-1
clone_size: .
cdr3_aa: CASSLVSYEQFF
cdr3_nt: TGTGCCAGCAGCTTAGTATCATATGAGCAGTTCTTC

d_call: .
v_call: TRBV20-1
j_call: TRBJ2-7
clone_size: few
cdr3_aa: CSASSLLGNEQYF
cdr3_nt: TGCAGTGCATCGTCTTTACTTGGGAACGAGCAGTACTTC

d_call: TRBD1
v_call: TRBV15
j_call: TRBJ2-7
clone_size: few
cdr3_aa: CASSRGFSYEQYF
cdr3_nt: TGTGCCTCCAGCAGGGGGTTCTCCTACGAGCAGTACTTC

d_call: .
v_call: TRBV5-5
j_call: TRBJ1-2
clone_size: .
cdr3_aa: CASSLAQGVNGYTF
cdr3_nt: TGTGCCAGCAGCTTGGCTCAGGGAGTTAATGGCTACACCTTC

d_call: .
v_call: TRBV10-3
j_call: TRBJ2-7
clone_size: few
cdr3_aa: CAISRDILYEQYF
cdr3_nt: TGTGCCATCAGTAGGGACATTCTCTACGAGCAGTACTTC

d_call: .
v_call: TRBV7-2
j_call: TRBJ2-7
clone_size: many
cdr3_aa: CASSLGGGAYEQYF
cdr3_nt: TGTGCCAGCAGCTTAGGCGGTGGGGCTTACGAGCAGTACTTC

d_call: TRBD1
v_call: TRBV10-3
j_call: TRBJ2-6
clone_size: .
cdr3_aa: CAISKARGQGAGANVLTF
cdr3_nt: TGTGCCATCAGTAAGGCTCGCGGACAGGGGGCCGGGGCCAACGTCCTGACTTTC

d_call: .
v_call: TRBV20-1
j_call: TRBJ2-4
clone_size: .
cdr3_aa: CSAGDAYIQYF
cdr3_nt: TGCAGTGCTGGTGACGCCTACATTCAGTACTTC

d_call: .
v_call: TRBV7-2
j_call: TRBJ2-2
clone_size: many
cdr3_aa: CASSLELAYTGELFF
cdr3_nt: TGTGCCAGCAGCTTAGAGCTGGCCTACACCGGGGAGCTGTTTTTT

d_call: TRBD1
v_call: TRBV18
j_call: TRBJ2-1
clone_size: .
cdr3_aa: CASSPTGTGGSNEQFF
cdr3_nt: TGTGCCAGCTCACCGACCGGGACAGGGGGCTCCAATGAGCAGTTCTTC

d_call: .
v_call: TRBV29-1
j_call: TRBJ2-3
clone_size: .
cdr3_aa: CSVVIRRVTDTQYF
cdr3_nt: TGCAGCGTAGTTATTAGGAGGGTAACAGATACGCAGTATTTT

d_call: TRBD1
v_call: TRBV6-1
j_call: TRBJ2-7
clone_size: many
cdr3_aa: CASSIDRAVPEQYF
cdr3_nt: TGTGCCAGCAGCATAGACAGGGCCGTCCCCGAGCAGTACTTC

d_call: TRBD2
v_call: TRBV12-3/TRBV12-4
j_call: TRBJ2-4
clone_size: .
cdr3_aa: CAIRTSELAKNIQYF
cdr3_nt: TGTGCCATCAGGACTAGCGAGTTAGCCAAAAACATTCAGTACTTC

d_call: TRBD2
v_call: TRBV2
j_call: TRBJ2-3
clone_size: .
cdr3_aa: CALCLDTSGTIGTDTQYF
cdr3_nt: TGTGCCCTCTGTTTAGATACTAGCGGGACAATTGGCACAGATACGCAGTATTTT

d_call: TRBD1
v_call: TRBV5-4
j_call: TRBJ2-5
clone_size: .
cdr3_aa: CASSLETGTGETQYF
cdr3_nt: TGTGCCAGCAGCTTGGAAACGGGGACAGGAGAGACCCAGTACTTC

d_call: .
v_call: TRBV28
j_call: TRBJ2-7
clone_size: few
cdr3_aa: CASTTGWREQYF
cdr3_nt: TGTGCCAGCACCACGGGCTGGCGCGAGCAGTACTTC

d_call: TRBD2
v_call: TRBV19
j_call: TRBJ2-7
clone_size: few
cdr3_aa: CASSPRASGYEQYF
cdr3_nt: TGTGCCAGTAGTCCCCGGGCTAGCGGCTACGAGCAGTACTTC